These 19 T cell receptor beta chains were sequenced from one sample in a study of breast tumors, draining lymph nodes, adjacent tissues. Samples came from axillary lymph nodes draining the breast cancer. In TCRdb, the multiplex PCR reads were re-called with MiXCR into one record per CDR3 protein. The data contain 200,000 to 300,000 distinct CDR3 sequences, under 35% of them singletons. Sequencing was carried out using axillary lymph node tissue. The receptors here all came from a female donor with breast cancer. Some clones in this sample may be carry-over from other donors' samples.

This clonotype appeared many times. The rearrangement uses TRBV4-3 and TRBJ1-4; 10 bases line up with TRBD1. Germline V gene data show CDR1 as LGHNA and CDR2 as YSLEER. With V trimmed by 0 bases and J by 7 bases, 8 bases remained unmatched. The CDR3 has 17 amino acids. The CDR3 DNA sequence: TGCGCCAGCAGCCAAGAATTGTCAAGGACAGGGGGTGAAAAACTGTTTTTT. This translates into CASSQELSRTGGEKLFF.

There are a few counts of this clonotype. A much larger clone sits a single nucleotide away, making a read error possible. Since the CDR3 does not end with the conserved phenylalanine or tryptophan, this likely comes from a read error. The V call is TRBV7-9, the J call TRBJ2-7; possible D gene TRBD2, 6 bases. This CDR3 has 14 amino acids. Trimming stripped 1 base from V and 6 bases from J, with 13 bases between. Germline V CDR1 and CDR2: SEHNR, FQNEAQ (reference sequence). This CDR3 is CASSLETSTIEQYL. Written as DNA, the CDR3 is TGTGCCAGCAGCTTAGAGACTAGTACTATCGAGCAGTACCTC.

With respect to this clonotype: This may arise from a read error, as a much more abundant clone is one base away. The chain joins TRBV9 to TRBJ2-7; D perhaps matches TRBD1 (5 bases). This CDR3 has 14 amino acids. Germline CDR1 reads SGDLS; CDR2 reads YYNGEE. The CDR3 DNA is TGTGCCAGCAGCGTCAAGTGGGGCTCCGCCGAGCAGTCCTTC. This sequence encodes CASSVKWGSAEQSF.

This clonotype has at least ten counts. V usage is TRBV11-2 and J usage is TRBJ2-1; possible D gene TRBD2, 5 bases. The CDR3 is made up of 13 amino acids. Trimming left V 5 bases short and J 8 bases short, with 13 bases between. CDR1 SGHAT and CDR2 FQNNGV come from the germline V gene. The CDR3 loop reads CASSPDGVHEQFF. CDR3 bases: TGTGCCAGCAGCCCAGACGGGGTCCATGAGCAGTTCTTC.

A single count supports this clonotype. This may arise from a read error, as a much more abundant clone is one base away. Lacking the conserved final phenylalanine or tryptophan, this CDR3 likely reflects a read error. CDR3 bases: TGTGCCAGCAGGACAGGAGAAGGCGACGAGCAGTACTCC. This gives the protein CASRTGEGDEQYS. The gene calls are TRBV6-6 and TRBJ2-7; D might be TRBD1 (6 bases). V lost 6 bases and J 5 bases, leaving 14 bases between the germline ends. The CDR3 spans 13 residues. The germline CDR1 and CDR2 sequences are MNHNY and SVGAGI (reference sequence).

The V and J genes are TRBV7-9 and TRBJ2-7; 13 bases match TRBD2. Germline loops: CDR1 SEHNR, CDR2 FQNEAQ (reference sequence). The CDR3 loop spans 16 amino acids. Trimming took 5 bases from V and 5 from J; bases not matched to a gene: 9. Here the CDR3 DNA reads TGTGCCAGCAGCAATCCGGGACTAGCGGGATGGCACGAGCAGTACTTC. This codes for CASSNPGLAGWHEQYF.

This clonotype appeared many times. This chain joins TRBV2 and TRBJ2-7; no definite D call. With 4 bases removed from V and 2 bases from J, the gap between germline ends came to 12 bases. The germline V gene has CDR1 SNHLY and CDR2 FYNNEI. This CDR3 has 14 residues. CDR3 DNA sequence: TGTGCCAGCAGTGTGAGCCATACCACCTACGAGCAGTACTTC. This codes for CASSVSHTTYEQYF.

The V call is TRBV18, the J call TRBJ2-3, with unresolved D. The germline CDR1 and CDR2 sequences are KGHSH and LQKENI. Trimming left V 5 bases short and J 1 base short, with 7 bases between. This CDR3 region has 13 residues. CDR3 bases: TGTGCCAGCTCATGGTCTGGCACAGATACGCAGTATTTT. Amino acid sequence: CASSWSGTDTQYF.

In its sample, this clonotype was seen many times. The V and J genes are TRBV25-1 and TRBJ2-5, with TRBD1 matching over 8 bases. Germline lookup yields CDR1 MGHDK and CDR2 SYGVNS. J gave up 7 bases and V 5 bases, and 3 bases lay outside the gene matches. The CDR3 consists of 12 residues. The CDR3 DNA reads TGTGCCAGCAGTTCACAGGGGGTGACCCAGTACTTC. Translating it yields CASSSQGVTQYF. Full variable domain (outside the CDR3, taken from reference TRBV25-1 and TRBJ2-5): EADIYQTPRYLVIGTGKKITLECSQTMGHDKMYWYQQDPGMELHLIHYSYGVNSTEKGDLSSESTVSRIRTEHFPLTLESARPSHTSQYLCASSSQGVTQYFGPGTRLLVL.

A note on this clonotype: This may come from a read error, since a much larger clone is one base off. V is TRBV11-3 and J is TRBJ2-3; unclear D gene. The CDR3 sequence is 15 residues long. Trimming took off 1 base at V and 4 bases at J, with 12 bases between the two ends. Per germline, CDR1 SGHNT and CDR2 YENEEA. For the CDR3, the DNA is TGTGCCAGCAGCTTAGTTTCTCTAAGCGCAGATACGCAGTATTTT. It translates to CASSLVSLSADTQYF.

Many counts were recorded for this clonotype. The CDR3 DNA follows: TGTGCCAGCAGCCAAGTCGGCGGGGCGGCAACTAATGAAAAACTGTTTTTT. Translation gives CASSQVGGAATNEKLFF. The gene calls are TRBV4-2 and TRBJ1-4; tentatively, D is TRBD1 (5 bases). CDR1 is LGHNA and CDR2 is YNFKEQ in the germline V gene. V was shortened by 1 base and J by 0 bases, with 12 bases between the two germline ends. This CDR3 has 17 residues.

This clonotype has a count of ten or more. This rearrangement joins TRBV20-1 to TRBJ2-5; D gene uncertain. The CDR3 spans 13 residues. Germline values: CDR1 DFQATT, CDR2 SNEGSKA (reference sequence). The V end lost 1 base, the J end lost 2 bases, and 8 bases lay between the germline ends. The CDR3 region has the DNA TGCAGTGCTAGAGGGGGTGATCAAGAGACCCAGTACTTC. It specifies CSARGGDQETQYF.

As to this clonotype: A much larger clonotype is one base distant, so this may be a read error. The rearrangement uses TRBV12-3 or TRBV12-4 and TRBJ1-5, with D perhaps matching TRBD1 (6 bases). The CDR3 is 15 residues long. The V end was cut by 5 bases, the J end by 6 bases, with 17 bases between. This CDR3 is CASSHQGRAFQPQHF. The CDR3, as DNA: TGTGCCAGCAGTCACCAGGGGAGAGCTTTTCAGCCCCAGCATTTT.

This clonotype has a count of ten or more. V gene TRBV3-1 combines with J gene TRBJ2-5; D gene uncertain. Germline lookup yields CDR1 LGHDT and CDR2 YNNKEL (reference sequence). The CDR3 spans 15 residues. Deletions cut 3 bases from V and 1 base from J, with 12 bases between. This chain's CDR3 is CASSQSGRIQETQYF. In DNA form, the CDR3 reads TGTGCCAGCAGCCAGTCCGGCCGAATCCAAGAGACCCAGTACTTC.

Remarks on this clonotype: This clone may be a read error of a much larger clone one base away. The V call is TRBV19, the J call TRBJ2-7, with D tentatively TRBD1 or TRBD2 (5 bases each). The CDR3 consists of 16 residues. Trimming left V 5 bases short and J 1 base short, with 18 bases between. Germline V gene data show CDR1 as LNHDA and CDR2 as SQIVND (reference sequence). This CDR3 reads CASSGGPSRGSYEQYF. Written as DNA, the CDR3 is TGTGCCAGTAGTGGGGGACCGTCCAGAGGTTCCTACGAGCAGTACTTC.

This chain uses TRBV7-3 with TRBJ2-1; the D is unclear. Germline-derived CDR1 and CDR2 are SGHTA and FQGTGA. Trimming took 1 base from V and 6 from J, leaving 7 bases between them. CDR3 size: 13 residues. CDR3 in amino acids: CASSLMGGNEQFF. CDR3 coding DNA: TGTGCCAGCAGCTTAATGGGCGGCAATGAGCAGTTCTTC.

This clonotype occurred many times. Germline is not matched at one junction end, which may reflect a read error. V gene TRBV19 combines with J gene TRBJ2-6; D tentatively reads TRBD1 or TRBD2 (5 bases each). This CDR3 contains 15 residues. CDR1 is LNHDA, CDR2 SQIVND, per germline (reference sequence). The CDR3 DNA reads TGTGCCAGTAGTATACAGGGCTTCGGGGCCAGCGTCCTGACTTTC. This gives the protein CASSIQGFGASVLTF.

This clonotype has ten or more counts. Germline and junction disagree at one end, which may indicate a read error. This chain connects TRBV13 to TRBJ2-5, with D maybe TRBD2 (5 bases). CDR3 length: 13 amino acids. Germline lookup yields CDR1 PRHDT and CDR2 FYEKMQ (reference sequence). The CDR3 protein is CASSLGLEETQYF. DNA of the CDR3: TGTGCCAGCAGCCTAGGACTCGAAGAGACCCAGTACTTC.

This chain links TRBV6-1 with TRBJ2-1; 8 nucleotides line up with TRBD2. Germline trimming cut 3 bases from V and 2 bases from J; bases unmatched to any gene: 6. CDR3 length equals 16 residues. Germline CDR1 is MNHNS and CDR2 is SASEGT. CDR3 in amino acids: CASSETRAGAYNEQFF. CDR3 DNA sequence: TGTGCCAGCAGTGAGACCCGAGCGGGAGCCTACAATGAGCAGTTCTTC.